This T cell receptor beta chain was captured by sequencing in a study of blood T cells in healthy people across ages (dated by TCRdb to 2014 to 2015). About the study as a whole: In model experiments, template switching captured roughly one uniquely barcoded TCR beta cDNA molecule for every two T cells. To avoid experimental bias, donors of different ages were distributed randomly across sequencing lanes. Donors were grouped into four age groups: young (average 16 years), middle-aged (less than 40), aged (around 56) and long-lived (less than 85). The study measured age-related changes in TCR beta repertoire diversity using deep sequencing normalized with unique cDNA molecular identifiers. The study analyzed two additional independent replicas of 1 million unique cDNA reads from the same blood draw for two donors, one aged 18 to 30 and one aged 80 or older.

V gives up 2 bases and J gives up 3 bases, and the segment between their germline ends measures 7 bases. CDR1 and CDR2, per the germline V gene, are MGHDK and SYGVNS. Inclusive of the bounding cysteine and phenylalanine, the CDR3 is 14 residues long. Kept here is only the CDR3 DNA, which spans 42 bases and is read in frame from base 1. Beyond this particular receptor, the publication reports: Since profiling was done on bulk unsorted PBMCs, naive and antigen-experienced compartments could not be conclusively compared. Donor CMV infection status was unknown, potentially confounding age-related changes in expanded clonotypes. Estimates of total diversity from one million sequenced T cells were regarded as lower bounds and underestimates. There was a strong correlation between observed TCR beta diversity and the percentage of naive T cells measured by flow cytometry. As age increased, observed TCR beta diversity per million T cells dropped in a roughly linear way, and a significant reduction was already evident by age about 36. Compared with the aged group, the long-lived group had more naive CD4+ T cells, fewer expanded clones and increased TCR diversity, suggesting age selection.

Receptor libraries were prepared by 5' RACE. Sequencing took place on an Illumina HiSeq 2500. A second PCR of 7 to 11 cycles was performed with a sample-barcoded 5' primer and a J-beta primer mix. Each TCR beta cDNA molecule received a unique molecular identifier from a template-switch 5' adaptor carrying 12 random nucleotides. At least 3 million CDR3-containing paired-end reads were obtained from each sample. The Mint cDNA synthesis kit, primed by a TRBC-specific oligonucleotide, was used to synthesize first-strand cDNA from all RNA. All cDNA was treated with uracil-DNA glycosylase and then went through a first 18-cycle PCR with the universal primers M1SS and BC2_uni_R. Per the authors' processing: Each sample was normalized by randomly selecting 1 million high-quality reads, each carrying a distinct molecular identifier. Reads sharing molecular identifiers were discarded rather than binned into consensus sequences. CDR3 identification, clonotype clustering and error correction used MiTCR with a Q25 quality threshold and the strictest error-elimination algorithm. Lower-bound total TCR beta diversity was estimated with a nonparametric unseen species model using Euler transformation. TCRdb took the public reads, trimmed them with fastp at Q25, ran MiXCR for clone calling and kept in-frame beta chains. When rows share a CDR3 protein, they turn into one entry using the most common DNA and genes. TCRdb's processing, not the authors', yielded these V and J calls. Across this sample there are approximately 830,000 distinct CDR3 sequences, with about 62% seen only once. In total, the top ten clones hold about 27% of the sample.

A remark on this clonotype: No cognate antigen has been identified for it. Base qualities are missing; no much larger clone stands one base away.

Donors were 30 to 45 systemically healthy Caucasian individuals from Russia aged roughly 6 to 95 years. Approximately 9.7 milliliters of peripheral blood were drawn from each donor into EDTA-treated Vacutainer tubes. Ficoll-Paque density-gradient centrifugation was used to isolate PBMCs, with at least 6 million obtained per sample. Total RNA, at least 6 micrograms per sample, was extracted from PBMCs with Trizol reagent. For every donor, flow cytometry on a PBMC aliquot measured the percentage of naive CD45RAhigh/CD27high T cells. The chain is made from TRBV25-1 and TRBJ1-4; the D gene cannot be named for sure. Specimen: blood. This receptor was obtained from a young man in good health. CDR3 region: CASSERSPNEKLFF. The nucleotide sequence reads as follows: TGTGCCAGCAGTGAACGGAGCCCTAATGAAAAACTGTTTTTT.